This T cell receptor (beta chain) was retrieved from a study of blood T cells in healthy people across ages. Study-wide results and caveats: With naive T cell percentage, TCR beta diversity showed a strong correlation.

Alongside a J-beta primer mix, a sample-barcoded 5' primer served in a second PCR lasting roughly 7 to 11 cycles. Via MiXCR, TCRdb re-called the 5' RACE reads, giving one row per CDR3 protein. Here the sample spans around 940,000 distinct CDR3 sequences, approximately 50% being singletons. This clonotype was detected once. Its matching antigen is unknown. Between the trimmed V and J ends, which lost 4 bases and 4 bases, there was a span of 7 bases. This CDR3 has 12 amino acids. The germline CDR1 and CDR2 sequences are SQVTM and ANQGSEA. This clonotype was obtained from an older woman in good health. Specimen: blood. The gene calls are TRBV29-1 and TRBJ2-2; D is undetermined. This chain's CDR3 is CSVVGPTGELFF. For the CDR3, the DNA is TGCAGCGTTGTAGGTCCCACCGGGGAGCTGTTTTTT.